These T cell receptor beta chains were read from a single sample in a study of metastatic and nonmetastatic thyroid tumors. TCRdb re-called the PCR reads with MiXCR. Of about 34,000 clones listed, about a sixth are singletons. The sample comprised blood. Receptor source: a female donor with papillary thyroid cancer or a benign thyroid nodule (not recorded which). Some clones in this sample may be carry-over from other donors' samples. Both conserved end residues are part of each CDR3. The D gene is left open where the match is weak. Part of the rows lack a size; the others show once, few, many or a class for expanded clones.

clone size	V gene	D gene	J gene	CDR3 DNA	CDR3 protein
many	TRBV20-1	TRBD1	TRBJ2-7	TGCAGTGCTAGAGTGGGACAGGACTTTGGCGAGCAGTACTTC	CSARVGQDFGEQYF
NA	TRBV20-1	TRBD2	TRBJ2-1	TGCAGTGCTAGAGTAAACGGGAGGGATTACAATGAGCAGTTCTTC	CSARVNGRDYNEQFF
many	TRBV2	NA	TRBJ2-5	TGTGCCAGCAGTTACCAAGAGACCCAGTACTTC	CASSYQETQYF
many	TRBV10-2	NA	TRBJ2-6	TGCGCCAGCAGTGCACAGGAAAGTGGGGCCAACGTCCTGACTTTC	CASSAQESGANVLTF
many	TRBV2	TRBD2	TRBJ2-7	TGTGCCAGCAGTTCGGCGGGAGGGTCGAACGAGCAGTACTTC	CASSSAGGSNEQYF
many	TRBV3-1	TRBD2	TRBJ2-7	TGTGCCAGCAGCCAAGGACTAGCTGACGACTACGAGCAGTACTTC	CASSQGLADDYEQYF
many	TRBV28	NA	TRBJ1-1	TGTGCCAGCAGTTTATGGGGGTCTATTACTGAAGCTTTCTTT	CASSLWGSITEAFF
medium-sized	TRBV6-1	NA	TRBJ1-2	TGTGCCAGCAGTGGAGGTTCAGGCTTCGAGGGCTACACCTTC	CASSGGSGFEGYTF
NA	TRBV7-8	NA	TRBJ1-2	TGTGCCAGCAGCTATACAGTGGGCGACTGCTACACCTTC	CASSYTVGDCYTF
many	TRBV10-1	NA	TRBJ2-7	TGCGCCAGCAGTGAGGGTTCTGGGAGCTCCTACGAGCAGTACTTC	CASSEGSGSSYEQYF
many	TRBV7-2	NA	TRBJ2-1	TGTGCCAGCAGCTTAAGCCTAGCGACGCAAAATGAGCAGTTCTTC	CASSLSLATQNEQFF
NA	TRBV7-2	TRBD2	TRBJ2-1	TGTGCCAGCAGCTTAGCGATGAGCGGGAGCTACAATGAGCAGTTCTTC	CASSLAMSGSYNEQFF
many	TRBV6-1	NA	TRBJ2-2	TGTGCCAGCGGACCCCCGAGAACTCACACCGGGGAGCTGTTTTTT	CASGPPRTHTGELFF
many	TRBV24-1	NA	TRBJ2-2	TGTGCCACCAGTGATTTGCTAGACACCGGGGAGCTGTTCTTT	CATSDLLDTGELFF
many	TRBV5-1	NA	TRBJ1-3	TGCGCCAGCAGCATAGACCTAGCGGGACCTGGAAACACCATATATTTT	CASSIDLAGPGNTIYF
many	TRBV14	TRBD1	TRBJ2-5	TGTGCCAGCAGCCACCGAGGGACAGAATGGGAGACCCAGTACTTC	CASSHRGTEWETQYF
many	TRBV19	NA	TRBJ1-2	TGTGCCAGTACGTCCCGCCTTGGCTACACCTTC	CASTSRLGYTF
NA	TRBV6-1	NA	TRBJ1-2	TGTGCCAGCAGTGAAAGGGGGGATGGATGCTACACCTTC	CASSERGDGCYTF
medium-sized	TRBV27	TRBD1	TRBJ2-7	TGTGCCAGCAGTGAAAAGACAGGGGGCGACGAGCAGTACTTC	CASSEKTGGDEQYF
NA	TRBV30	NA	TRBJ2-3	TGTGCCTGGGCGCTCCGGAGGTCAGATACGCAGTATTTT	CAWALRRSDTQYF
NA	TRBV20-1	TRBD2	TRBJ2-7	TGCAGTGCCCACATAACTAGCGGGAGGGTGTACGAGCAGTACTTC	CSAHITSGRVYEQYF
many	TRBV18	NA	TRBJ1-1	TGTGCCAGCTCACCGCAGGGCATGAACACTGAAGCTTTCTTT	CASSPQGMNTEAFF